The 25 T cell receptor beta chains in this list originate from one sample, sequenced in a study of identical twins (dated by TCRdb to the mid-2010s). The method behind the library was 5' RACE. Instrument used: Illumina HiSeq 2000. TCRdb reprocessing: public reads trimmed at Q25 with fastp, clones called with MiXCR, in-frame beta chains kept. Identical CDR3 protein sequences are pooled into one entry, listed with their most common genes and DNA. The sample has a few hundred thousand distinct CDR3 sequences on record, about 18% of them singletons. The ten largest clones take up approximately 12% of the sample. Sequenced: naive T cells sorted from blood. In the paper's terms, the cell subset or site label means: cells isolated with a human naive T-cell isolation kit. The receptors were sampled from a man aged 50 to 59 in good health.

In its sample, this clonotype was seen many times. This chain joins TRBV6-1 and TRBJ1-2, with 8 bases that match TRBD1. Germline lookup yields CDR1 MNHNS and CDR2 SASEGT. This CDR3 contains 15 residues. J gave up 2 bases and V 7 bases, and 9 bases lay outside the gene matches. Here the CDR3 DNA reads TGTGCCAGCACTAACGGACGGACAGGGAACTATGGCTACACCTTC. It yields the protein CASTNGRTGNYGYTF.

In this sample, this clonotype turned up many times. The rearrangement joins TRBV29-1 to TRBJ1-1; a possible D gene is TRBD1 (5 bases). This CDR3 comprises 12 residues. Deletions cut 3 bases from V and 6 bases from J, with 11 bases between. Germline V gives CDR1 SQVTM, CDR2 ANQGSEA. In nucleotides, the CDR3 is TGCAGCGTTGAGGGGCAGAAAGCTGAAGCTTTCTTT. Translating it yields CSVEGQKAEAFF.

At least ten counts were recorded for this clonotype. In DNA form, the CDR3 reads TGTGCCAGCAGCCCAGGGACAGGGGGAGGAGAGCAGTTCTTC. Translated, it gives CASSPGTGGGEQFF. The chain joins TRBV7-3 to TRBJ2-1; 11 nucleotides agree with TRBD1. This CDR3 contains 14 residues. Per germline, CDR1 SGHTA and CDR2 FQGTGA. Unmatched junction bases numbered 7, after V lost 5 bases and J lost 10 bases. The variable domain in full, completed from reference TRBV7-3 and TRBJ2-1, reads GAGVSQTPSNKVTEKGKYVELRCDPISGHTALYWYRQSLGQGPEFLIYFQGTGAADDSGLPNDRFFAVRPEGSVSTLKIQRTERGDSAVYLCASSPGTGGGEQFFGPGTRLTVL.

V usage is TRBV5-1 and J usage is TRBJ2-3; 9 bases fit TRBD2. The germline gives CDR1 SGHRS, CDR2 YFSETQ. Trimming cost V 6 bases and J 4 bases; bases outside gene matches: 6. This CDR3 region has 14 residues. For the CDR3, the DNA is TGCGCCAGCACGCGGGAGGGCCGTGCAGATACGCAGTATTTT. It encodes CASTREGRADTQYF.

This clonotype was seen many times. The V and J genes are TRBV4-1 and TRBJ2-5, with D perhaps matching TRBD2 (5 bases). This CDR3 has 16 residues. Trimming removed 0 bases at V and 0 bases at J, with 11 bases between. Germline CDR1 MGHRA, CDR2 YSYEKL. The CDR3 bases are TGCGCCAGCAGCCAAGACCCGTCCGGGGACCAAGAGACCCAGTACTTC. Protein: CASSQDPSGDQETQYF.

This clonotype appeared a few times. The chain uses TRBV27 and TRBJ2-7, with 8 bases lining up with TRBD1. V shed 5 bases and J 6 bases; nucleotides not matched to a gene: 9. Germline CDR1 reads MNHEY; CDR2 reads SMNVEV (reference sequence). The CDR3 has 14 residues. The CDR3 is CASSPTVDRGEQYF. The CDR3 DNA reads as TGTGCCAGCAGTCCGACCGTCGACAGGGGCGAGCAGTACTTC.

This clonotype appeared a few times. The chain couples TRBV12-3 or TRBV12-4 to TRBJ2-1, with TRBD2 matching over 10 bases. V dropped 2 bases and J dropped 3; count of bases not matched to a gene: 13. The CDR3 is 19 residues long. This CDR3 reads CASSLLPPSGRAGYNEQFF. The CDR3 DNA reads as TGTGCCAGCAGTTTACTCCCCCCCAGCGGGAGGGCCGGCTACAATGAGCAGTTCTTC.

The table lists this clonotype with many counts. Here the CDR3 reads CASSRLEARRDRASEQYF. The DNA of the CDR3 is TGTGCCAGCAGCCGCCTTGAGGCACGGCGGGACAGGGCGTCCGAGCAGTACTTC. The V gene is TRBV4-2, the J gene TRBJ2-7; 9 nucleotides agree with TRBD1. The V gene end was trimmed by 4 bases and the J gene end by 6 bases; junction bases not matched to a gene: 19. The CDR3 extends over 18 amino acids. The germline V gene has CDR1 LGHNA and CDR2 YNFKEQ.

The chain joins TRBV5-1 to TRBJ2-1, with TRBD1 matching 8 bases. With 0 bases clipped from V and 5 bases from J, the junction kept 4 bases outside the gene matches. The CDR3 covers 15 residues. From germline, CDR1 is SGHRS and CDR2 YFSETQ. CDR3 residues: CASSLEQGVDNEQFF. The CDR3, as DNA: TGCGCCAGCAGCTTGGAACAGGGGGTTGACAATGAGCAGTTCTTC.

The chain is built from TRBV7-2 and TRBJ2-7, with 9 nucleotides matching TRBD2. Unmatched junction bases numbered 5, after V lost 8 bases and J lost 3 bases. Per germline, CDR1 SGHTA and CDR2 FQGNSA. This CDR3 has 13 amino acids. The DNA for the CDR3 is TGTGCCAGCTCCCCTAGCGGGGTCTACGAGCAGTACTTC. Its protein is CASSPSGVYEQYF.

In nucleotides, the CDR3 is TGCAGCGGGAGCGGGATCGGCAATGAGCAGTTCTTC. Its protein is CSGSGIGNEQFF. The chain is built from TRBV29-1 and TRBJ2-1, with 7 nucleotides matching TRBD2. The CDR3 contains 12 residues. CDR1 is SQVTM, CDR2 ANQGSEA, per germline. The V and J ends lost 7 bases and 6 bases, in that order; junction bases with no gene match: 6.

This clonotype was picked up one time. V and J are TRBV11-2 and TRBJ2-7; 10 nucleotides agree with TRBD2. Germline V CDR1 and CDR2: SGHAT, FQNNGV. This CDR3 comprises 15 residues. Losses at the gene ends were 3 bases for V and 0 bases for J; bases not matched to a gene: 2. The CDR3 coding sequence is TGTGCCAGCAGCTTCGGGACTAGCGACTCCTACGAGCAGTACTTC. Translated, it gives CASSFGTSDSYEQYF. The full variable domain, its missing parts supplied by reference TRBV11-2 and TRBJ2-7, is EAGVAQSPRYKIIEKRQSVAFWCNPISGHATLYWYQQILGQGPKLLIQFQNNGVVDDSQLPKDRFSAERLKGVDSTLKIQPAKLEDSAVYLCASSFGTSDSYEQYFGPGTRLTVT.

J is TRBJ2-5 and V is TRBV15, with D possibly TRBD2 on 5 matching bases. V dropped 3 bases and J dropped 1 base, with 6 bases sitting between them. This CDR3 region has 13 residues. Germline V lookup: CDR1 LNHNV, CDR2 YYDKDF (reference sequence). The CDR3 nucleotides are TGTGCCACCAGCAGGGGAGTCCAAGAGACCCAGTACTTC. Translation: CATSRGVQETQYF.

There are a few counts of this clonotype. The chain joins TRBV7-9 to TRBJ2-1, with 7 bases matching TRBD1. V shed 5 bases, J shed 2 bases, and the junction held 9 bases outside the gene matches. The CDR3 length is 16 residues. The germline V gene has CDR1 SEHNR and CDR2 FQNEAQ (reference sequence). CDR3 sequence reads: CASSGRGGQTYNEQFF. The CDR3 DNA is TGTGCCAGCAGCGGCAGAGGGGGCCAGACCTACAATGAGCAGTTCTTC.

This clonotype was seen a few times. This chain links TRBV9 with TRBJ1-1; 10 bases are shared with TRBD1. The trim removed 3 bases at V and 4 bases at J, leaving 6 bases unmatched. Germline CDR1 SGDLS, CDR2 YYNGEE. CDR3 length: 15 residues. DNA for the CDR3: TGTGCCAGCAGCGCCCTGGGACAGGGGATCACTGAAGCTTTCTTT. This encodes CASSALGQGITEAFF.

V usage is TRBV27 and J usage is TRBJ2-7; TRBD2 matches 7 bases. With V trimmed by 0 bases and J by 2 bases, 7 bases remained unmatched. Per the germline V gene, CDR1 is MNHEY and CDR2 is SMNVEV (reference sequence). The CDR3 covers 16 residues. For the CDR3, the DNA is TGTGCCAGCAGTTTATCCCCAGCTAGCGGAACCTACGAGCAGTACTTC. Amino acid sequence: CASSLSPASGTYEQYF.

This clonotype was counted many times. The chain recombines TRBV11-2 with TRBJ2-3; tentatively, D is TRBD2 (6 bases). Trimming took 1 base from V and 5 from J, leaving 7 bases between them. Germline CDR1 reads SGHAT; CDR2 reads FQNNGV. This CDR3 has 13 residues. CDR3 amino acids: CASSLGGVDTQYF. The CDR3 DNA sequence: TGTGCCAGCAGCTTAGGGGGGGTAGATACGCAGTATTTT.

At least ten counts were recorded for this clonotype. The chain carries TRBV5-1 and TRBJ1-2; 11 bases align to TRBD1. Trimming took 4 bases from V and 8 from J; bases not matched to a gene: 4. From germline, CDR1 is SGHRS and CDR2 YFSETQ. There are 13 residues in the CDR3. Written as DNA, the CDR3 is TGCGCCAGCAGCCTGGACAGGGGGCAAGGCTACACCTTC. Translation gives CASSLDRGQGYTF.

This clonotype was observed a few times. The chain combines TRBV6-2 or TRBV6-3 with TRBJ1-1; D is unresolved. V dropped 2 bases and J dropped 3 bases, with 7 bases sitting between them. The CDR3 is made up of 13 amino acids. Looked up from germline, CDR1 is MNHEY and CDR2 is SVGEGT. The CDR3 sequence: CASSYRRHTEAFF. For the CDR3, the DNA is TGTGCCAGCAGTTACCGAAGACACACTGAAGCTTTCTTT.

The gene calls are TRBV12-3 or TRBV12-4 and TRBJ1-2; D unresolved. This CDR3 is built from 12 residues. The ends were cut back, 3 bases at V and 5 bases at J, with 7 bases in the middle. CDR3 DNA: TGTGCCAGCAGTTTCCAGTTGTATGGCTACACCTTC. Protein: CASSFQLYGYTF.

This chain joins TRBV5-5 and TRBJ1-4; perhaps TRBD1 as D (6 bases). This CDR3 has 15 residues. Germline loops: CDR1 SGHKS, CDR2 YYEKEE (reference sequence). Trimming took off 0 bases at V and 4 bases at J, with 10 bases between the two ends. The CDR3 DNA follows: TGTGCCAGCAGCTTGGATGGGGGGCGTAATGAAAAACTGTTTTTT. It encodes CASSLDGGRNEKLFF.

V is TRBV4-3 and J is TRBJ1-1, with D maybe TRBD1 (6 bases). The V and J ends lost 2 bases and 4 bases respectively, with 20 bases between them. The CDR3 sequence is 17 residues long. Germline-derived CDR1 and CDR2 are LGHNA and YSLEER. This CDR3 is CASSQYRDTLGVTEAFF. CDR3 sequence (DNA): TGCGCCAGCAGCCAATATCGGGACACCTTAGGGGTCACTGAAGCTTTCTTT.

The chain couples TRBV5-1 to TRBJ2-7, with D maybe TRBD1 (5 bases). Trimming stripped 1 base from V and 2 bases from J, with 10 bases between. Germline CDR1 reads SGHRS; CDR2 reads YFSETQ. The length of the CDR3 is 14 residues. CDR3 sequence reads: CASSLIGDAYEQYF. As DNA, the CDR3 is TGCGCCAGCAGCTTGATAGGGGATGCCTACGAGCAGTACTTC.

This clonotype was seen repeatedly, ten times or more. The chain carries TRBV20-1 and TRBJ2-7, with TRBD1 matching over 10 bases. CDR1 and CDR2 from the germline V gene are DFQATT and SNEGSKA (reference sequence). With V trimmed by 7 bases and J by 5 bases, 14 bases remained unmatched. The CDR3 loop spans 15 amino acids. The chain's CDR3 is CSVTLPGQGNDEQYF. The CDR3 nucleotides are TGCAGTGTCACCCTCCCGGGACAGGGGAATGACGAGCAGTACTTC.

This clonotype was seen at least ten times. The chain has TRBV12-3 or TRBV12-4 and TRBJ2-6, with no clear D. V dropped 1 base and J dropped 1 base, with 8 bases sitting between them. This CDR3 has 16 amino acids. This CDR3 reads CASSLDGISGANVLTF. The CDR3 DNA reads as TGTGCCAGCAGTTTAGATGGGATTTCTGGGGCCAACGTCCTGACTTTC.